This T cell receptor beta chain was documented in a study of cytomegalovirus exposure and HLA in healthy donors. Study at large: About 83 million unique TCRs from HLA-typed donors made up an early data release. Most donors, around 81% of over 350 genotyped, fell in the Caucasian-associated ancestry cluster. Findings and caveats of the study: Most of the CMV-associated TCR beta chains (in a later analysis) appeared to be HLA-restricted.

Germline CDR1 reads WSHSY; CDR2 reads SAAADI. This CDR3 is built from 12 residues. V lost 3 bases and J lost 7, with 9 bases in between. As for this clone: Its matching antigen is unknown.

Both 60 Vbeta primers and 13 Jbeta primers went into the PCR. TCRdb's table, derived via immunoSEQ multiplex PCR, lists solely in-frame clones and lacks some. The sample lists approximately 210,000 clones, about 76% occurring once. The chain links TRBV10-2 to TRBJ1-1; D uncertain. This TCR was recovered from a male donor in good health and CMV-seropositive. The sequencing sample was made of PBMCs. The CDR3 loop is CASSDPPFEAFF. DNA of the CDR3: TGCGCCAGCAGTGATCCTCCGTTTGAAGCTTTCTTT.